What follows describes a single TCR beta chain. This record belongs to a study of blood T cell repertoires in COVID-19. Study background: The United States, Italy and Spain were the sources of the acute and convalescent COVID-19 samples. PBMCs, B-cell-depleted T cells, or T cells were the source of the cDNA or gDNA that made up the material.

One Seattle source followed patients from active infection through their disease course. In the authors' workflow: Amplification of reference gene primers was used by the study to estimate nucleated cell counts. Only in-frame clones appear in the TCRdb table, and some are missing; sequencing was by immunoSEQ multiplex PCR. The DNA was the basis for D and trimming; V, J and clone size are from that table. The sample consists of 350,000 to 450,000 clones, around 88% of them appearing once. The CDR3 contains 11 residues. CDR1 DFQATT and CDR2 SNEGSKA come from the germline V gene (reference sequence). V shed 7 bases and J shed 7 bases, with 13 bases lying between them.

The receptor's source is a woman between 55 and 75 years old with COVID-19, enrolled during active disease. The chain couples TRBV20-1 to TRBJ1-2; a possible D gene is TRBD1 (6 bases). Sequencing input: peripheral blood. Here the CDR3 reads CSGGGVVGYTF. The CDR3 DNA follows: TGCAGTGGAGGGGGGGTAGTTGGCTACACCTTC.